This T cell receptor (beta chain) originates from a study of cytomegalovirus exposure and HLA in healthy donors. Study-level results: Solely CMV serostatus was available to characterize immune exposure. TRBV6-2, TRBV6-3 and some other V segments were unresolvable in 87-base-pair reads.

The V end was cut by 4 bases, the J end by 1 base, with 10 bases between. This CDR3 comprises 13 residues. The V gene's germline CDR1 is GTSNPN and CDR2 SVGIG (reference sequence). As regards this clone: The target antigen is unknown.

The PCR was carried out with 60 Vbeta primers and 13 Jbeta primers. TCRdb's copy holds only in-frame clones and misses some; the assay was immunoSEQ multiplex PCR. In the table there are about 180,000 clones, around 77% of which are singletons. The V and J genes are TRBV30 and TRBJ1-1; D remains unclear. What was sequenced was PBMCs. The receptor was derived from a woman aged 25 to 39 in good health and CMV-seronegative. The DNA for the CDR3 is TGTGCCTGGACCCCAATGGCGAACACTGAAGCTTTCTTT. The encoded protein is CAWTPMANTEAFF.